This TCR beta chain was observed in a study of tumor-infiltrating lymphocytes in primary liver carcinoma. RNA and DNA were co-extracted from roughly 20-30 mg of unsorted bulk tissue. The CDR3 spans 15 residues. With 3 bases removed from V and 9 bases from J, the gap between germline ends came to 18 bases. Per the germline V gene, CDR1 is SEHNR and CDR2 is FQNEAQ (reference sequence). In the case of this clonotype: A much larger clone sits a single nucleotide away, making a read error possible.

With a constant-region primer, TCR beta cDNA was made from around 530 ng of total RNA. ARM-PCR, slightly modified, supplied the TCR beta libraries through three nested multiplex PCR rounds. Rounds one and two of PCR, each of roughly 10 cycles, were primed with TRBV1-TRBV30 forward primers and a C-beta reverse primer. TCRdb re-analysed the multiplex PCR reads in MiXCR, keeping a single row per CDR3 protein. This sample has more than 70,000 distinct CDR3 sequences, with 72% found just once. J is TRBJ2-1 and V is TRBV7-9; D not certain. The receptor's source is a man between 40 and 49 years old with primary liver carcinoma and hepatitis B virus infection. The specimen was liver tumor tissue from sampling region 1. The subset was: tumor region T1, superior pole. CDR3 in DNA: TGTGCCAGCAGCTTGGCCAGCGTGAGTCATGCTGAGCAGTTCTTC. Its translation: CASSLASVSHAEQFF.